This section outlines one TCR beta chain sequence together with its context. CDR1 is MGHRA and CDR2 is YSYEKL in the germline V gene. This CDR3 contains 18 residues. V was trimmed by 6 bases and J by 6 bases, leaving 29 bases between them. TCRdb's copy holds only in-frame clones and misses some; the assay was immunoSEQ multiplex PCR. The sample includes around 150,000 clones, over 80% of them seen just once. The sample belongs to a study of blood T cell repertoires in COVID-19. The sequence derives from a woman in her fifties or sixties with acute or convalescent COVID-19. Material: peripheral blood. The chain links TRBV4-1 to TRBJ1-1; D remains unclear. The CDR3, as DNA: TGCGCCAGCAGTGAAGAGGTGGGCAGGACTCAGGTGTGGGCTGAAGCTTTCTTT. Translated: CASSEEVGRTQVWAEAFF.